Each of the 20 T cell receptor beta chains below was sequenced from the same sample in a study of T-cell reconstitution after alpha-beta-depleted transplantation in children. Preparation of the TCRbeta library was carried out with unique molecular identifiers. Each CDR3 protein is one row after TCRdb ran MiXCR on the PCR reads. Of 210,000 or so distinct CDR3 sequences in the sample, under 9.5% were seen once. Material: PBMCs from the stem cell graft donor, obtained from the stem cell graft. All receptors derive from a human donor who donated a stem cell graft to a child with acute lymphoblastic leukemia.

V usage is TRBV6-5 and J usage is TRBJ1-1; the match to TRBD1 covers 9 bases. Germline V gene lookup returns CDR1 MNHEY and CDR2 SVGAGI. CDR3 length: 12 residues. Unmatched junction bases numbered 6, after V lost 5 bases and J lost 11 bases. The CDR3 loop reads CASSTRTGVAFF. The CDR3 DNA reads TGTGCCAGCAGTACTAGGACAGGGGTGGCTTTCTTT.

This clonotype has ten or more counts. This chain's CDR3 is CASSLVAEDSGGAWDLSYEQYF. The CDR3 region has the DNA TGTGCCAGCAGCTTAGTGGCGGAGGATAGCGGGGGGGCCTGGGATTTATCCTACGAGCAGTACTTC. The chain has TRBV11-3 and TRBJ2-7; 11 bases are shared with TRBD2. Trimming cost V 1 base and J 1 base; bases outside gene matches: 21. This CDR3 comprises 22 residues. Germline CDR1 reads SGHNT; CDR2 reads YENEEA.

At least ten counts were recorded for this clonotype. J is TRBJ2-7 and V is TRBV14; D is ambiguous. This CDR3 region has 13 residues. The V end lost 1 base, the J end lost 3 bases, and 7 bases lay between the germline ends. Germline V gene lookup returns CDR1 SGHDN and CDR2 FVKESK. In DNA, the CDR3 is TGTGCCAGCAGCCAAGTAGGTCTCTACGAGCAGTACTTC. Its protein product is CASSQVGLYEQYF.

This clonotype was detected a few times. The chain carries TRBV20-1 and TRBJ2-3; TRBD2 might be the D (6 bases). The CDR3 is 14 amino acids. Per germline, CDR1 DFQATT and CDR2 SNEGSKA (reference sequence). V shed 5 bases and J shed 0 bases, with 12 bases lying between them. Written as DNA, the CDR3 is TGCAGTGCTCCACCGGGGACTAGCACAGATACGCAGTATTTT. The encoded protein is CSAPPGTSTDTQYF.

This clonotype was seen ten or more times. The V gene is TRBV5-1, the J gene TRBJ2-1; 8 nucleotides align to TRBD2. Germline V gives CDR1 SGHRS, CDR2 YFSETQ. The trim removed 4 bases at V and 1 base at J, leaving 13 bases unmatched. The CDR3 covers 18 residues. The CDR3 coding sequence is TGCGCCAGCAGCCCCCTAATGACGGCGGGGGGTTCCTACAATGAGCAGTTCTTC. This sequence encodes CASSPLMTAGGSYNEQFF.

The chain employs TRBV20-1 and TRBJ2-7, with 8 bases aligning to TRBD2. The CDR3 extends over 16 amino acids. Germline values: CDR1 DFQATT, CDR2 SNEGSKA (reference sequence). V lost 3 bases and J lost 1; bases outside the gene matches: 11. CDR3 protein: CSASPLHSGDSYEQYF. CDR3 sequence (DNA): TGCAGTGCTAGTCCCCTTCATAGCGGGGATTCCTACGAGCAGTACTTC.

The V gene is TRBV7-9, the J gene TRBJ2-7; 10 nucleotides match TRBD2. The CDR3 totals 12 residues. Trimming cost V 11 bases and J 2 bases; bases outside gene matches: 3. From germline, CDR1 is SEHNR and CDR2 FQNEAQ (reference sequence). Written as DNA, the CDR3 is TGTGCCGGAGCGGGGGGGCCCTACGAGCAGTACTTC. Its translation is CAGAGGPYEQYF.

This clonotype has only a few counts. This CDR3 reads CSVEGTGSYGYTF. CDR3 nucleotide sequence: TGCAGCGTTGAAGGTACAGGGTCCTATGGCTACACCTTC. The chain has TRBV29-1 and TRBJ1-2, with D perhaps matching TRBD1 (6 bases). CDR3 length: 13 residues. Trimming removed 1 base at V and 4 bases at J, with 10 bases between. Germline CDR1 reads SQVTM; CDR2 reads ANQGSEA.

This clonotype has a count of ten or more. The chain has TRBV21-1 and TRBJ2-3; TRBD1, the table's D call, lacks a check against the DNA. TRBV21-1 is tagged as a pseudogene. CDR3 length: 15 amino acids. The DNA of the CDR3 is TGTGCCAGCAGCTCAGGACAGGGGGGCCAGGATACGCAGTATTTT. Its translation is CASSSGQGGQDTQYF.

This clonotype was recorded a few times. CDR3 nucleotides: TGCGCCAGCAGCCCTAATCCCGGGGGCACTGAAGCTTTCTTT. Its translation is CASSPNPGGTEAFF. J is TRBJ1-1 and V is TRBV5-1; D may be TRBD1 (5 bases). The CDR3 is made up of 14 amino acids. The V end lost 4 bases, the J end lost 4 bases, and 14 bases lay between the germline ends. Germline CDR1 reads SGHRS; CDR2 reads YFSETQ.

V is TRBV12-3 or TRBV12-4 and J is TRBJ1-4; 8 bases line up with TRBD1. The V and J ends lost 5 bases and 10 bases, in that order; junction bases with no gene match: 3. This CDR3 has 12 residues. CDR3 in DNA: TGTGCCAGCAGTGGACAGGGATCAAAACTGTTTTTT. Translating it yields CASSGQGSKLFF.

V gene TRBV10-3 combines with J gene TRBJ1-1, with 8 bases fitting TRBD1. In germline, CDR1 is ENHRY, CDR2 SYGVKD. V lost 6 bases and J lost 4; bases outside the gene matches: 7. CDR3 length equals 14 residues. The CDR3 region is CAIRMTGEGTEAFF. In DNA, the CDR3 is TGTGCCATCAGAATGACAGGGGAAGGCACTGAAGCTTTCTTT.

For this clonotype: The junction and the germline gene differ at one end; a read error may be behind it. The CDR3 region has the DNA TGTGCCAGCAGCTTTGGTCAGGGTTTGAGCACAGATACGCAGTATTTT. This encodes CASSFGQGLSTDTQYF. This chain connects TRBV5-3 to TRBJ2-3; D perhaps matches TRBD1 (5 bases). TRBV5-3 is given ORF status, its function remaining uncertain. The CDR3 consists of 16 residues.

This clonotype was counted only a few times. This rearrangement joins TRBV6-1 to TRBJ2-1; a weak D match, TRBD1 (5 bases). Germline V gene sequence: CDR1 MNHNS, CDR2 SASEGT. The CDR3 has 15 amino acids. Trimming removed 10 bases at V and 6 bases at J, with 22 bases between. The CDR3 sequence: CATLPGWTQGNEQFF. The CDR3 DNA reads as TGTGCCACCCTCCCAGGGTGGACCCAGGGCAATGAGCAGTTCTTC.

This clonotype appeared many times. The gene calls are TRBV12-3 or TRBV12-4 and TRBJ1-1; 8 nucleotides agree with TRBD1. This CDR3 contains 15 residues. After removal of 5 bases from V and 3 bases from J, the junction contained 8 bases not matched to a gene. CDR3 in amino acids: CASSPRGPDYTEAFF. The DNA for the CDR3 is TGTGCCAGCAGTCCCAGGGGGCCGGATTACACTGAAGCTTTCTTT.

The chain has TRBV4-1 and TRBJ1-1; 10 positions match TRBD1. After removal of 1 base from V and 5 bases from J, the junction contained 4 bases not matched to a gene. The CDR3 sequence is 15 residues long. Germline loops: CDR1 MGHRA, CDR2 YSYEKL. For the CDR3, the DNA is TGCGCCAGCAGCCAAGTGGACAGGGGGTCGACTGAAGCTTTCTTT. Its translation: CASSQVDRGSTEAFF.

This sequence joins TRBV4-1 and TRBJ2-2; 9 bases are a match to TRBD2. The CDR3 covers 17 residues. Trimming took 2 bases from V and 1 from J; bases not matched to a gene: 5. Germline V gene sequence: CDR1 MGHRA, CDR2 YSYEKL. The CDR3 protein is CASSQILAGRNTGELFF. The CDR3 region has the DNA TGCGCCAGCAGCCAAATCCTAGCGGGGAGGAACACCGGGGAGCTGTTTTTT.

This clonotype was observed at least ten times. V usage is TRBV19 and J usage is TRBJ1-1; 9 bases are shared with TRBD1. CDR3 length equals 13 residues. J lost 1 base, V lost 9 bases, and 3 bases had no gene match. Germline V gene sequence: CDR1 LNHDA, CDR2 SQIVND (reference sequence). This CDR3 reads CASRDRENTEAFF. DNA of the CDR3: TGTGCCAGCCGGGACAGGGAGAACACTGAAGCTTTCTTT.

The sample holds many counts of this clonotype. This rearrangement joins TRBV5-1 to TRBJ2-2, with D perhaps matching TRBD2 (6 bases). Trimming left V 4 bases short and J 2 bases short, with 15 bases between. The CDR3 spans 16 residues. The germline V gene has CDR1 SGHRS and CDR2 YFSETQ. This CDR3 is CASSPAGTGNTGELFF. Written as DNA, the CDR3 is TGCGCCAGCAGCCCCGCCGGGACTGGAAACACCGGGGAGCTGTTTTTT. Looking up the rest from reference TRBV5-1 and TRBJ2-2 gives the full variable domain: KAGVTQTPRYLIKTRGQQVTLSCSPISGHRSVSWYQQTPGQGLQFLFEYFSETQRNKGNFPGRFSGRQFSNSRSEMNVSTLELGDSALYLCASSPAGTGNTGELFFGEGSRLTVL.

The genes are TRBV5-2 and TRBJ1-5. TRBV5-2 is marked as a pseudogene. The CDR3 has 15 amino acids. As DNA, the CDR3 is TGTGCCAGCATCTTGAAAGAGGTTAGCAATCAGCCCCAGCATTTT. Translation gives CASILKEVSNQPQHF.